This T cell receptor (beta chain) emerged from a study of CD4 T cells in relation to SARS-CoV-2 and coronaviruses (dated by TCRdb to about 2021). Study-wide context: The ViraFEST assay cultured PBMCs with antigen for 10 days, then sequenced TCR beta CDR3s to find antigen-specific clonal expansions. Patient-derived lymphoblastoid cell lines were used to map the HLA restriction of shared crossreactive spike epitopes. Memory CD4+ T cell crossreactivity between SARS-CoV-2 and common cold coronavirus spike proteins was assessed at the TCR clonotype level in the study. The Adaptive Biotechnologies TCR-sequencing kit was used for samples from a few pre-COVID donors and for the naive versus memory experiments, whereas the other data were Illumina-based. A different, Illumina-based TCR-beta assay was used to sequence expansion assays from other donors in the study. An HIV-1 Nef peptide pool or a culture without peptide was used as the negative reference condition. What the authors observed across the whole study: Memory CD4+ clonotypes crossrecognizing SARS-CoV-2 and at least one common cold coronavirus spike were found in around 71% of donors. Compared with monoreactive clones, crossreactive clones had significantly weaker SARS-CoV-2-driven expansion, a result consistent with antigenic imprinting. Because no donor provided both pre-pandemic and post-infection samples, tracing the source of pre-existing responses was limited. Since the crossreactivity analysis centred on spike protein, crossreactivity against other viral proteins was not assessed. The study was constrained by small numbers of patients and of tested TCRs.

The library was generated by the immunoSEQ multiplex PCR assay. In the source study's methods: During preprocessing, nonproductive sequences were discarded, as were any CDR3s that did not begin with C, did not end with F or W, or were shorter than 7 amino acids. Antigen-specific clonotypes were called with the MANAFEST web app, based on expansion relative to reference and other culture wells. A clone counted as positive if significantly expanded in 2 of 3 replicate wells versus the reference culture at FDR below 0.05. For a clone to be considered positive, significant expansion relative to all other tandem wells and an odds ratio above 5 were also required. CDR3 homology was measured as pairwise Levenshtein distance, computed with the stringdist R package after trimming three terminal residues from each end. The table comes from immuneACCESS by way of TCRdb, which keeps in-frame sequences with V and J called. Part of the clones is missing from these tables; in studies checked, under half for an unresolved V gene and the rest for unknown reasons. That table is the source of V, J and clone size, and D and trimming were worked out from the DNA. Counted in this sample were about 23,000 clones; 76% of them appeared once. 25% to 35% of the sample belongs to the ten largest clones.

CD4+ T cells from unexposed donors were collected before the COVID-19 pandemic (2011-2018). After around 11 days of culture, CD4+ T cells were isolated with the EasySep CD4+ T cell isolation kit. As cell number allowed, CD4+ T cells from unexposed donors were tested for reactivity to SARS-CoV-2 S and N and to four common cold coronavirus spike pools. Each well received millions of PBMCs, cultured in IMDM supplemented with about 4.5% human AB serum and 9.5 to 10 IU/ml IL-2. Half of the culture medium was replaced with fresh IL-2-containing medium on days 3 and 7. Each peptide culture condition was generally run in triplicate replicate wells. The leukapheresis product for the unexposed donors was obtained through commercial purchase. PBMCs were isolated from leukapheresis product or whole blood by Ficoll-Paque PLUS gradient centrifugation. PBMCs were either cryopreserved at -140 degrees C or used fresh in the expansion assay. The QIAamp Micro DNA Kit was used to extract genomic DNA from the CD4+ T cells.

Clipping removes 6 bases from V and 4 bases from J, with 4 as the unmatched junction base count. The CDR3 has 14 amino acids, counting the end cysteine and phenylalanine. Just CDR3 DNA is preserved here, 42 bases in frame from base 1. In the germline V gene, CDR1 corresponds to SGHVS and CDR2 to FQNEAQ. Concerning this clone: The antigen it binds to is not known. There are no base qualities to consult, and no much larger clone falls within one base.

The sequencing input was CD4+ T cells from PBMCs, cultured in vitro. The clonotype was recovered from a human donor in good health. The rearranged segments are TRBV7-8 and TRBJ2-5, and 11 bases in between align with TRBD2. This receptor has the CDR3 CASSSLAGGETQYF. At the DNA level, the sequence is TGTGCCAGCAGTTCCCTAGCGGGAGGAGAGACCCAGTACTTC.